The TCR beta chain described here comes from a study of T-cell reconstitution after alpha-beta-depleted transplantation in children. Study-wide results and caveats: Hyperexpanded clones declined; after one year, newly produced T cells mostly supplied diversity. The high TCRbeta diversity at day 60 in some patients came from surviving recipient T cells and thymic progenitors. About two months after transplant, alpha-beta T cells reportedly came from several hundred expanded graft clones.

This sample's TCRbeta library carried unique molecular identifier barcodes. MiXCR, run by TCRdb on the PCR reads, gives a single entry per CDR3 protein. In the table there are more than 120,000 distinct CDR3 sequences, roughly 8.8% of which are singletons. This clonotype was picked up many times. Its target is unknown. The receptor was derived from a female patient aged 2-9 years who had a stem cell transplant for congenital amegakaryocytic thrombocytopenia, so the T cells may come from the graft donor. The material sequenced was PBMCs, mostly from graft donor cells, taken 180 days after TCRalphabeta/CD19-depleted stem cell transplant.

CDR3 sequence: CSAPGYATEAFF. The CDR3 coding sequence is TGCAGTGCCCCAGGGTACGCCACTGAAGCTTTCTTT. V is TRBV20-1 and J is TRBJ1-1; a weak D match, TRBD1 (5 bases). In germline, CDR1 is DFQATT, CDR2 SNEGSKA (reference sequence). The CDR3 spans 12 residues. V was pared by 6 bases and J by 4 bases, with 12 bases between.